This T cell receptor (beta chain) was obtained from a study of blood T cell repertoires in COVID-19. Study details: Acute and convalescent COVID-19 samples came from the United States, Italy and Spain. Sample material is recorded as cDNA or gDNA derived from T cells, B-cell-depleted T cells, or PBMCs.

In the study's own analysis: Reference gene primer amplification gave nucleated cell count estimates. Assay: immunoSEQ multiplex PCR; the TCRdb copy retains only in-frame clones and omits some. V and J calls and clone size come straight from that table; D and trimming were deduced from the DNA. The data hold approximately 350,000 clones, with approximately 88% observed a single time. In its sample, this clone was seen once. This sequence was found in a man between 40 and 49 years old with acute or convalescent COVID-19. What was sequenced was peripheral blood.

CDR3 in DNA: TGTGCCAGCAGCCCCTCTACAGCCCGCTCCTATAATTCACCCCTCCACTTT. Its translation: CASSPSTARSYNSPLHF. The gene calls are TRBV14 and TRBJ1-6; D unclear. Looked up from germline, CDR1 is SGHDN and CDR2 is FVKESK. This CDR3 has 17 residues. The V and J ends lost 4 bases and 0 bases respectively, with 13 bases between them. Full variable domain (outside the CDR3, taken from reference TRBV14 and TRBJ1-6): EAGVTQFPSHSVIEKGQTVTLRCDPISGHDNLYWYRRVMGKEIKFLLHFVKESKQDESGMPNNRFLAERTGGTYSTLKVQPAELEDSGVYFCASSPSTARSYNSPLHFGNGTRLTVT.